A selection of T cell receptor beta chains follows, all from one sample in a study of metastatic and nonmetastatic thyroid tumors. TCRdb used MiXCR to call clones anew from the PCR reads. The table includes around 19,000 clones, approximately 16% detected once. Sequenced sample: tumor tissue. These receptors were taken from a female donor with papillary thyroid cancer or a benign thyroid nodule (not recorded which). Some clones in this sample may be carry-over from other donors' samples. Both conserved end residues are part of each CDR3. A D gene is named only where the DNA matches it firmly. Expanded clones get a size class; other rows say once, few or many, or leave the size out.

J | V | D | size | DNA | CDR3
TRBJ2-7 | TRBV11-1 | NA | medium-sized | TGTGCCAGCAGCTTTGGAGGGGGCGAGGTGTACTTC | CASSFGGGEVYF
TRBJ2-7 | TRBV4-1 | NA | medium-sized | TGCGCCAGCAGCCAAGATGACGCGGGCAGGCTGAACTACGAGCAGTACTTC | CASSQDDAGRLNYEQYF
TRBJ1-5 | TRBV20-1 | TRBD1 | many | TGCAGTGCTAGGGACAGGGACAATCAGCCCCAGCATTTT | CSARDRDNQPQHF
TRBJ1-1 | TRBV6-5 | TRBD1 | many | TGTGCCAGCAGTTACTCGCGCCAGGGGGTAAGGACTGAAGCTTTCTTT | CASSYSRQGVRTEAFF
TRBJ1-4 | TRBV5-6 | NA | many | TGTGCCAGCAGCTCGATAAATGGTGAAAAACTGTTTTTT | CASSSINGEKLFF
TRBJ2-7 | TRBV28 | NA | many | TGTGCCAGCAGTTTATATGGGGGGAATTACGAGCAGTACTTC | CASSLYGGNYEQYF
TRBJ2-2 | TRBV10-2 | NA | many | TGCGCCAGCAGTCATGCCGGGGAGCTGTTTTTT | CASSHAGELFF
TRBJ1-1 | TRBV28 | NA | many | TGTGCCAGCAGTTTAGTGAACACTGAAGCTTTCTTT | CASSLVNTEAFF
TRBJ1-5 | TRBV6-2/TRBV6-3 | TRBD1 | NA | TGTGCCAGCAGTTACCAGATAGGGACAGACGAGCAGCACAGCAATCAGCACCAGCATTTT | CASSYQIGTDEQHSNQHQHF
TRBJ2-7 | TRBV7-8 | TRBD2 | many | TGTGCCAGCAGCTTAGAGGCGGGAGGGCCGGTAGCCTCCTACGAGCAGTACTTC | CASSLEAGGPVASYEQYF
TRBJ2-3 | TRBV28 | TRBD2 | many | TGTGCCAGCAAGTATGCTAGCGGGAGGGCCAGGACAGATACGCAGTATTTT | CASKYASGRARTDTQYF
TRBJ1-1 | TRBV7-9 | NA | NA | TGTGCCAGCAGTCCCCGCTCGGGGAGCAAAGCTTTCTTT | CASSPRSGSKAFF
TRBJ2-7 | TRBV27 | NA | medium-sized | TGTGCCAGCAGGCTCCGGACGGGATTGTACGAGCAGTACTTC | CASRLRTGLYEQYF
TRBJ2-1 | TRBV5-6 | NA | many | TGTGCCAGCAGCAAGGACTTTTACAATGAGCAGTTCTTC | CASSKDFYNEQFF
TRBJ2-1 | TRBV12-5 | NA | NA | TGTGCTAGTGGTTTGCCCCCACAGTGTCAAAATGAGCAGTTCTTC | CASGLPPQCQNEQFF
TRBJ2-1 | TRBV11-2 | TRBD2 | NA | TGTGCCATCATCACCGGGACTAGCGGGATGAATGAGCAGTTCTTC | CAIITGTSGMNEQFF
TRBJ2-1 | TRBV9 | TRBD2 | NA | TGTGCCAGCAGCCAGACTAGCGGTCATCAGTTCTTC | CASSQTSGHQFF
TRBJ2-5 | TRBV7-8 | NA | many | TGTGCCAGCAGGCGTTTGAAAATTCAAGAGACCCAGTACTTC | CASRRLKIQETQYF
TRBJ2-7 | TRBV6-2/TRBV6-3 | TRBD2 | few | TGTGCCAGCAGTTACGGGACTAGTAGCTCCTACGAGCAGTACTTC | CASSYGTSSSYEQYF
TRBJ2-4 | TRBV5-6 | NA | few | TGTGCCAGCAGCTTACCCGAGATCAAAAACATTCAGTACTTC | CASSLPEIKNIQYF
TRBJ1-4 | TRBV2 | NA | NA | TGTGCCGGCCATGCACACGGGGAGGAAAAACTGTTTTTT | CAGHAHGEEKLFF
TRBJ2-5 | TRBV5-1 | NA | medium-sized | TGCGCCAGCAGCTTGGTCCCCACTAGGGGGGAGACCCAGTACTTC | CASSLVPTRGETQYF
TRBJ2-2 | TRBV5-1 | NA | NA | TGCGCCAGCATCTGGGGTAACACCGGGGAGCTGTTTTTT | CASIWGNTGELFF
TRBJ2-7 | TRBV19 | NA | medium-sized | TGTGCCAGTAGTCGGGACGGACACTACGAGCAGTACTTC | CASSRDGHYEQYF
TRBJ2-3 | TRBV5-5 | NA | many | TGTGCCAGCAGCAACCGGCCAGACCGCACAGATACGCAGTATTTT | CASSNRPDRTDTQYF
TRBJ2-1 | TRBV18 | TRBD2 | many | TGTGCCAGCTCACTTACTAGCGGAGGGAGCTACAATGAGCAGTTCTTC | CASSLTSGGSYNEQFF
TRBJ2-7 | TRBV7-3 | NA | NA | TGTGCCAGCAGCCGAACCCGGGATTCAAGCTTGCTGGACGAGCAGTACTTC | CASSRTRDSSLLDEQYF
TRBJ2-3 | TRBV6-2/TRBV6-3 | NA | few | TGTGCCAGCAGTTCAACAGATACGCAGTATTTT | CASSSTDTQYF
TRBJ1-5 | TRBV19 | NA | many | TGTGCCAGTACCCAGGCGACGGACTGGGGCAATCAGCCCCAGCATTTT | CASTQATDWGNQPQHF
TRBJ1-6 | TRBV27 | NA | medium-sized | TGTGCCAGCAGTTTCAGTCAGGGAGGATCACCCCTCCACTTT | CASSFSQGGSPLHF
TRBJ1-4 | TRBV5-1 | TRBD1 | many | TGCGCCAGCAGCTCCTCACCGGGACAGGGGAATGAAAAACTGTTTTTT | CASSSSPGQGNEKLFF
TRBJ2-6 | TRBV7-3 | TRBD1 | many | TGTGCCAGCAGCTCTACCGGGACAGGGGTTCGCTCTGGGGCCAACGTCCTGACTTTC | CASSSTGTGVRSGANVLTF
TRBJ2-1 | TRBV4-1 | TRBD1 | many | TGCGCCAGCAAAACCGGGACAGGGAGTATCAATGAGCAGTTCTTC | CASKTGTGSINEQFF
TRBJ1-3 | TRBV14 | NA | many | TGTGCCAGCAGGACTCACTCTGGAAACACCATATATTTT | CASRTHSGNTIYF
TRBJ2-7 | TRBV4-1 | TRBD1 | many | TGCGCCAGCAGCCCTATAGAAGGGGGCCCCAACGAGCAGTACTTC | CASSPIEGGPNEQYF
TRBJ2-7 | TRBV6-1 | TRBD2 | medium-sized | TGTGCCAGCAGGGGCGGGGGGGCGACCCGTAAAGAGCAGTACTTC | CASRGGGATRKEQYF
TRBJ1-2 | TRBV29-1 | NA | few | TGCAGCGTTGAATTAGGAGTCCGCCACTATGGCTACACATTC | CSVELGVRHYGYTF
TRBJ2-2 | TRBV12-3/TRBV12-4 | TRBD2 | few | TGTGCCATCAACACACTAGCGGGAGAGGGCGAGCTGTTTTTT | CAINTLAGEGELFF
TRBJ2-5 | TRBV27 | TRBD2 | NA | TGTGCCAGCAGCCGGCGGGGGGAAGAGACCCAGTACTTC | CASSRRGEETQYF
TRBJ2-1 | TRBV3-1 | TRBD2 | many | TGTGCCAGCAGCCAAGAAGCCGGGACTAGCGGGAGTAATGAGCAGTTCTTC | CASSQEAGTSGSNEQFF
TRBJ2-5 | TRBV4-1 | NA | many | TGCGCCAGCAGCCAGGCCGGGACTCCCCAAGAGACCCAGTACTTC | CASSQAGTPQETQYF
TRBJ2-1 | TRBV15 | TRBD2 | many | TGTGCCACCAGCAGAGGGGGCCAAGCGGGGACCTACAATGAGCAGTTCTTC | CATSRGGQAGTYNEQFF
TRBJ1-1 | TRBV20-1 | TRBD1 | many | TGCAGTGCCGGACAGGGTTACACTGAAGCTTTCTTT | CSAGQGYTEAFF
TRBJ2-2 | TRBV29-1 | TRBD2 | NA | TGCAGCGTGGGGAAGGTAGCGGGGGTGGCCACCGGGGAGCTGTTTTTT | CSVGKVAGVATGELFF
TRBJ2-2 | TRBV5-6 | TRBD1 | NA | TGTGCCAGCAGCCCCGGAGGCCTTACAGGGGGCACCGGGGAGCTGTTTTTT | CASSPGGLTGGTGELFF
TRBJ2-7 | TRBV18 | NA | many | TGTGCCAGCTCACAACAGGCAGGCGGAGAGCAGTACTTC | CASSQQAGGEQYF
TRBJ2-1 | TRBV3-1 | TRBD2 | many | TGTGCCAGCAGCCTTCGGACTAGCGGGAGATCGTACAATGAGCAGTTCTTC | CASSLRTSGRSYNEQFF
TRBJ1-2 | TRBV13 | NA | many | TGTGCCAGCAGCCCAGACGAGGGCTACACCTTC | CASSPDEGYTF
TRBJ2-7 | TRBV27 | TRBD2 | few | TGTGCCAGCAGACCTAGCGGGGGCTTCGTCTACGAGCAGTACTTC | CASRPSGGFVYEQYF
TRBJ2-7 | TRBV19 | TRBD1 | medium-sized | TGTGCCAGTAAGCCCGGGACAGGAGTCTACGAGCAGTACTTC | CASKPGTGVYEQYF
TRBJ2-1 | TRBV11-3 | NA | many | TGTGCCAGCAGCTTAGATGGCTTATACAATGAGCAGTTCTTC | CASSLDGLYNEQFF
TRBJ1-1 | TRBV11-2 | NA | many | TGTGCCAGCAACCGGGGGCAGGCGGCCACTGAAGCTTTCTTT | CASNRGQAATEAFF
TRBJ1-5 | TRBV11-2 | NA | many | TGTGCCAGCAGCTTAGTATCTGGAAACGGTCAGCCCCAGCATTTT | CASSLVSGNGQPQHF
TRBJ1-2 | TRBV7-8 | NA | NA | TGTGCCAGCAGCGTAGGGACTTTACTGGAATCTAACTATGGCTACACCTTC | CASSVGTLLESNYGYTF
TRBJ1-5 | TRBV20-1 | TRBD1 | many | TGCAGTGCTCCAGGGACAGGGGGCGCGGTGAGCAATCAGCCCCAGCATTTT | CSAPGTGGAVSNQPQHF
TRBJ1-5 | TRBV20-1 | NA | many | TGCAGTGCTTTGGGAATCCCTAAAGGAATTAGCTGGAATCAGCCCCAGCATTTT | CSALGIPKGISWNQPQHF
TRBJ2-3 | TRBV6-1 | TRBD2 | many | TGTGCCAGCAGGCGAGTAGGACTAGCGAGCACAGATACGCAGTATTTT | CASRRVGLASTDTQYF
TRBJ2-2 | TRBV5-1 | NA | many | TGCGCCAGCAGCCCCATGACAGAGAACACCGGGGAGCTGTTTTTT | CASSPMTENTGELFF
TRBJ2-1 | TRBV7-3 | NA | many | TGTGCCAGCAGTCGCGGACTTAGCTCCTACAATGAGCAGTTCTTC | CASSRGLSSYNEQFF